The entry below gives a single T cell receptor beta chain sequence along with its context. These data originate in a study of shared clonotypes between healthy human individuals. V dropped 5 bases and J dropped 7; count of bases not matched to a gene: 8. In germline, CDR1 is SGHVS, CDR2 FQNEAQ. The CDR3 extends over 16 amino acids. Measured with immunoSEQ multiplex PCR; TCRdb has only the in-frame clones, and not every one. The data hold roughly 2 million clones, with roughly 95% observed a single time. The chain has TRBV7-8 and TRBJ1-4; 12 nucleotides agree with TRBD1. The clonotype comes from a man aged 18-30 years in good health. Source material: naive CD4+ T cells sorted from blood. Subset here: CD45RA+ positively selected. CDR3 in DNA: TGTGCCAGCAGCCGTCCCGGGACAGGGGGCCCTGAAAAACTGTTTTTT. The encoded protein is CASSRPGTGGPEKLFF. The variable domain in full, with the rest retrieved from reference TRBV7-8 and TRBJ1-4, is GAGVSQSPRYKVAKRGQDVALRCDPISGHVSLFWYQQALGQGPEFLTYFQNEAQLDKSGLPSDRFFAERPEGSVSTLKIQRTQQEDSAVYLCASSRPGTGGPEKLFFGSGTQLSVL.